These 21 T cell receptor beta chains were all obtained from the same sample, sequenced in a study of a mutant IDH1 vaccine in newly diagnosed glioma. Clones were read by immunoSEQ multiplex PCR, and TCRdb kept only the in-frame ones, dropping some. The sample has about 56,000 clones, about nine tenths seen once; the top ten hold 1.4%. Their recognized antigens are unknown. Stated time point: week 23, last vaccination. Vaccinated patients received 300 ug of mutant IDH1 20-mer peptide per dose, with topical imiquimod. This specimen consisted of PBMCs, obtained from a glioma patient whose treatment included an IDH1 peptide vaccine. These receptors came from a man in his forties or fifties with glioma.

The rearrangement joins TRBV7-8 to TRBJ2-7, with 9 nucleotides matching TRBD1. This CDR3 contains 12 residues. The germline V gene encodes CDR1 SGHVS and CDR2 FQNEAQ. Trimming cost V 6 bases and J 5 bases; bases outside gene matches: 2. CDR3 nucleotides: TGTGCCAGCAGTAGGGACAGGGACGAGCAGTACTTC. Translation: CASSRDRDEQYF.

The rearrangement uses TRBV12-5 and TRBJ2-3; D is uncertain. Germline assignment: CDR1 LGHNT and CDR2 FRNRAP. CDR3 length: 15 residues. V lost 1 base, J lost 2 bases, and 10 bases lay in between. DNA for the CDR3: TGTGCTAGTGGTTTGGGTTCGACCGCCACAGATACGCAGTATTTT. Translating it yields CASGLGSTATDTQYF.

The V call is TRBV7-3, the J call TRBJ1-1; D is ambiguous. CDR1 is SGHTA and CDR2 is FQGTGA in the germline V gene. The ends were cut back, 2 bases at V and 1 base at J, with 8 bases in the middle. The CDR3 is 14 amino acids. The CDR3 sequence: CASSLALGNTEAFF. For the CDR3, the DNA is TGTGCCAGCAGCTTAGCCCTCGGGAACACTGAAGCTTTCTTT. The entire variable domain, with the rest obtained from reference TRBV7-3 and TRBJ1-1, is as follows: GAGVSQTPSNKVTEKGKYVELRCDPISGHTALYWYRQSLGQGPEFLIYFQGTGAADDSGLPNDRFFAVRPEGSVSTLKIQRTERGDSAVYLCASSLALGNTEAFFGQGTRLTVV.

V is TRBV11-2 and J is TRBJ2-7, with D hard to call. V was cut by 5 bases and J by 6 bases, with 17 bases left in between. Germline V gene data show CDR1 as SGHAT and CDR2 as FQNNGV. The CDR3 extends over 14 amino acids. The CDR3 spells CASSPSKGQFEQYF. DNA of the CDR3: TGTGCCAGCAGCCCCTCGAAAGGGCAATTCGAGCAGTACTTC.

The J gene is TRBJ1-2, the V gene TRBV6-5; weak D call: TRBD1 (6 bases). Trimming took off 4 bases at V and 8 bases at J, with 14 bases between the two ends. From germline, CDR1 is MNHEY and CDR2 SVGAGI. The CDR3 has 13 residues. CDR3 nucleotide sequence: TGTGCCAGCAGTTTTTCAGGGGCGAAGGGCTACACCTTC. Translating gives CASSFSGAKGYTF.

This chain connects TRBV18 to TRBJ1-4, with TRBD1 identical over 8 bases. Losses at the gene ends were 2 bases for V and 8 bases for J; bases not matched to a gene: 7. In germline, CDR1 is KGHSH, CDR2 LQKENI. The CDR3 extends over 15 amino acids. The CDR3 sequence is CASSPYGQGGEKLFF. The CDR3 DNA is TGTGCCAGCTCACCATACGGACAGGGTGGGGAAAAACTGTTTTTT.

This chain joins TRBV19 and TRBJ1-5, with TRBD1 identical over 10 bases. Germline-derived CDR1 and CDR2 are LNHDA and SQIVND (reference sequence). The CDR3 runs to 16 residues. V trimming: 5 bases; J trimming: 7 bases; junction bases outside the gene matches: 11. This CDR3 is CASSPRQGAQGQPQHF. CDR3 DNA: TGTGCCAGTAGTCCAAGACAGGGGGCACAGGGACAGCCCCAGCATTTT. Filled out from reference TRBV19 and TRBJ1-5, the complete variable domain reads DGGITQSPKYLFRKEGQNVTLSCEQNLNHDAMYWYRQDPGQGLRLIYYSQIVNDFQKGDIAEGYSVSREKKESFPLTVTSAQKNPTAFYLCASSPRQGAQGQPQHFGDGTRLSIL.

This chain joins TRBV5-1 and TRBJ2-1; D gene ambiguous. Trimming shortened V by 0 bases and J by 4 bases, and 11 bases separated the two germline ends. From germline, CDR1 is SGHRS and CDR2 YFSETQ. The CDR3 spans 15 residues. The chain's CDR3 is CASSLEGEQYNEQFF. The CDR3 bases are TGCGCCAGCAGCTTGGAGGGTGAACAATACAATGAGCAGTTCTTC.

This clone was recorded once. This CDR3 is CASSVALGTGNTIYF. DNA for the CDR3: TGTGCCAGCAGCGTAGCCTTGGGGACCGGGAACACCATATATTTT. This chain uses TRBV9 with TRBJ1-3; possible D gene TRBD1, 5 bases. Germline assignment: CDR1 SGDLS and CDR2 YYNGEE. CDR3 length: 15 residues. V was clipped by 0 bases and J by 7 bases, with 14 bases between them.

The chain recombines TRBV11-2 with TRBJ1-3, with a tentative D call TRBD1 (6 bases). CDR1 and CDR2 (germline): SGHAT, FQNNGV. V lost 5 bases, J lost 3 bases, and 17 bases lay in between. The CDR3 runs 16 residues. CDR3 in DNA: TGTGCCAGCAGCCCAGTAGGGGGTACGGGTGGAAACACCATATATTTT. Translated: CASSPVGGTGGNTIYF.

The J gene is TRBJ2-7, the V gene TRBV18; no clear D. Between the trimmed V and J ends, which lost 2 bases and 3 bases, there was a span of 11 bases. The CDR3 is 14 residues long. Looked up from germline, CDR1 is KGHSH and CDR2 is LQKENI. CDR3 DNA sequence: TGTGCCAGCTCACCATCCTACGAAGGCTACGAGCAGTACTTC. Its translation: CASSPSYEGYEQYF.

The CDR3 DNA follows: TGTGCCAGCAGTTCCCCCTGGGTCAGTGAGCAGTTCTTC. Amino acids: CASSSPWVSEQFF. This rearrangement joins TRBV6-5 to TRBJ2-1; D gene unclear. Trimming took 4 bases from V and 9 from J, leaving 13 bases between them. The V gene's germline CDR1 is MNHEY and CDR2 SVGAGI. This CDR3 contains 13 residues.

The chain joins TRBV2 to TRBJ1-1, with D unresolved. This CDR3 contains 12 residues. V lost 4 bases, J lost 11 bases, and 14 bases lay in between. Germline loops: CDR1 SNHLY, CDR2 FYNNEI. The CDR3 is CASSGGSFTAFF. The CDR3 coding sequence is TGTGCCAGCAGTGGAGGGAGCTTTACGGCTTTCTTT.

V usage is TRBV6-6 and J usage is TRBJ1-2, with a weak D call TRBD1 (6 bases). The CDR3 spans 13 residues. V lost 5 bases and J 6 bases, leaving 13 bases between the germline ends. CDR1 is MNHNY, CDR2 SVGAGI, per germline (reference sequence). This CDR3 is CASSSRGFDGYTF. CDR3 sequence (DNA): TGTGCCAGCAGTAGCAGGGGTTTTGATGGCTACACCTTC.

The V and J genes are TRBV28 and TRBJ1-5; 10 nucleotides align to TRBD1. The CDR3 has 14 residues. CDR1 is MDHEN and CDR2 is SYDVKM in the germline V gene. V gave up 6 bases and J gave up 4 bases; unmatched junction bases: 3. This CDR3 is CASRRTGGNQPQHF. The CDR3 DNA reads TGTGCCAGCAGGAGGACAGGGGGAAATCAGCCCCAGCATTTT.

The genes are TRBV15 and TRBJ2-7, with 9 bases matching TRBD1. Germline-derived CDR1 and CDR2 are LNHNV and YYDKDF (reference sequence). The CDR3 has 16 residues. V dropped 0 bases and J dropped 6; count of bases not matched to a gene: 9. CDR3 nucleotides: TGTGCCACCAGCAGAGATTGGGGACAGGGAATACCCGAGCAGTACTTC. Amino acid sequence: CATSRDWGQGIPEQYF.

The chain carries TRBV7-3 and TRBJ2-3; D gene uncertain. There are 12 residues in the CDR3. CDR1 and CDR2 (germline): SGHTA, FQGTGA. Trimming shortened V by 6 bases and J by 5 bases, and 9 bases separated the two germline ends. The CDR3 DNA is TGTGCCAGCAGTTTGACCGAAGATACGCAGTATTTT. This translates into CASSLTEDTQYF.

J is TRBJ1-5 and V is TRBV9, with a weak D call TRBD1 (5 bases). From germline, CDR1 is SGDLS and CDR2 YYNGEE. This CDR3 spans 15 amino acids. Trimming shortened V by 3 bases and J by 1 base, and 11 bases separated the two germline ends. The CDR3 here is CASSAGTLSNQPQHF. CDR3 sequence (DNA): TGTGCCAGCAGCGCCGGGACGTTAAGCAATCAGCCCCAGCATTTT.

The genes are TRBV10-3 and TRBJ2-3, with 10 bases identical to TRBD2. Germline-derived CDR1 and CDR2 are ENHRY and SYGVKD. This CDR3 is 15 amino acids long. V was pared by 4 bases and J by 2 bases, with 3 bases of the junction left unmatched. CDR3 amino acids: CAISAGTSDTDTQYF. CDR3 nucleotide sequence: TGTGCCATCAGTGCCGGGACTAGCGACACAGATACGCAGTATTTT.

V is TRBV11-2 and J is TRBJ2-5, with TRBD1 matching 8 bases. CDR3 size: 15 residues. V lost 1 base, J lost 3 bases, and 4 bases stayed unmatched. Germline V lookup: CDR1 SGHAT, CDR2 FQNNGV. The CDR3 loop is CASSLGTGGKETQYF. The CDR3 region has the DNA TGTGCCAGCAGCTTAGGAACAGGGGGAAAAGAGACCCAGTACTTC.

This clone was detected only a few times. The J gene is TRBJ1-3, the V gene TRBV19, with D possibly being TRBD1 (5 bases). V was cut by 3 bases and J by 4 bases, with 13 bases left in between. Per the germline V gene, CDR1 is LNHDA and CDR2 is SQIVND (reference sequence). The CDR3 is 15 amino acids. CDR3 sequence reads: CASSIVGASGNTIYF. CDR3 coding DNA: TGTGCCAGTAGTATCGTCGGGGCGTCAGGAAACACCATATATTTT. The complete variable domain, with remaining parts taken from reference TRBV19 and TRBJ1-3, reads DGGITQSPKYLFRKEGQNVTLSCEQNLNHDAMYWYRQDPGQGLRLIYYSQIVNDFQKGDIAEGYSVSREKKESFPLTVTSAQKNPTAFYLCASSIVGASGNTIYFGEGSWLTVV.